A single sample is the source of the 25 T cell receptor beta chains below, sequenced in a study of sequential checkpoint blockade in melanoma. Treatment noted: randomized to nivolumab then ipilimumab (arm A) or the reverse (arm B). Produced via immunoSEQ multiplex PCR; TCRdb's table is partial and in-frame only. The table lists approximately 28,000 clones, roughly nine tenths of them singletons. Sequences were derived from CD8+ T cells sorted from blood (inferred from file names), sampled from a patient given nivolumab and ipilimumab in sequence. These receptors came from a human donor with melanoma.

The V and J genes are TRBV6-5 and TRBJ2-1; 7 bases match TRBD1. Trimming removed 2 bases from V and 12 bases from J; junction bases left unmatched: 13. The CDR3 runs 15 residues. Germline values: CDR1 MNHEY, CDR2 SVGAGI. The CDR3 DNA follows: TGTGCCAGCAGTTACCTACAGGGGTGGGAAGGTGGGCAGTTCTTC. Translating it yields CASSYLQGWEGGQFF.

The gene calls are TRBV27 and TRBJ2-7; 8 nucleotides align to TRBD1. CDR3 length equals 14 residues. V dropped 1 base and J dropped 5; count of bases not matched to a gene: 4. Germline CDR1 and CDR2: MNHEY and SMNVEV (reference sequence). The CDR3 DNA reads TGTGCCAGCAGTTTATTGGACAGGGTCCACGAGCAGTACTTC. Its translation: CASSLLDRVHEQYF.

The chain recombines TRBV7-8 with TRBJ1-5, with 8 bases that match TRBD1. V trimming: 3 bases; J trimming: 5 bases; junction bases outside the gene matches: 6. Germline lookup yields CDR1 SGHVS and CDR2 FQNEAQ. CDR3 length: 15 residues. The CDR3 loop reads CASSFEQGEDQPQHF. Here the CDR3 DNA reads TGTGCCAGCAGCTTTGAACAGGGGGAAGATCAGCCCCAGCATTTT.

This clone was counted once. CDR3 nucleotides: TGTGCCAGCACAACAGACGGGTGGGAGGCAATAGCGGGTGAGCAGTTCTTC. Encoded protein: CASTTDGWEAIAGEQFF. J is TRBJ2-1 and V is TRBV28, with 7 nucleotides matching TRBD2. The CDR3 contains 17 residues. The germline CDR1 and CDR2 sequences are MDHEN and SYDVKM. V trimming: 7 bases; J trimming: 9 bases; junction bases outside the gene matches: 21.

The V call is TRBV18, the J call TRBJ2-7; 7 bases match TRBD2. Germline CDR1 and CDR2: KGHSH and LQKENI. The trim removed 1 base at V and 3 bases at J, leaving 9 bases unmatched. This CDR3 has 16 residues. CDR3 sequence reads: CASSPQGERGYYEQYF. DNA of the CDR3: TGTGCCAGCTCACCACAAGGGGAGCGGGGATACTACGAGCAGTACTTC.

The V and J genes are TRBV5-4 and TRBJ1-2; 12 bases align to TRBD1. Trimming at V came to 2 bases and at J to 6 bases, leaving 2 bases not matched to a gene. CDR1 is SGHNT, CDR2 YYREEE, per germline (reference sequence). The CDR3 runs 14 residues. The CDR3 protein is CASSLGTGGNGYTF. CDR3 bases: TGTGCCAGCAGCTTAGGGACAGGGGGCAATGGCTACACCTTC. Full variable domain (rest looked up from reference TRBV5-4 and TRBJ1-2): ETGVTQSPTHLIKTRGQQVTLRCSSQSGHNTVSWYQQALGQGPQFIFQYYREEENGRGNFPPRFSGLQFPNYSSELNVNALELDDSALYLCASSLGTGGNGYTFGSGTRLTVV.

The V and J genes are TRBV4-3 and TRBJ2-7; TRBD1 matches 7 bases. This CDR3 spans 16 amino acids. The trim removed 2 bases at V and 2 bases at J, leaving 9 bases unmatched. Germline V CDR1 and CDR2: LGHNA, YSLEER. CDR3 protein: CASSQTTGQKTYEQYF. The CDR3, as DNA: TGCGCCAGCAGCCAAACGACGGGACAGAAGACCTACGAGCAGTACTTC.

The chain links TRBV27 to TRBJ2-1; no firm D call. The V end lost 6 bases, the J end lost 0 bases, and 6 bases lay between the germline ends. In germline, CDR1 is MNHEY, CDR2 SMNVEV (reference sequence). This CDR3 comprises 13 residues. The CDR3 loop reads CASRESSYNEQFF. CDR3 DNA sequence: TGTGCCAGCAGAGAGAGCTCCTACAATGAGCAGTTCTTC.

A single count supports this clone. V gene TRBV9 combines with J gene TRBJ2-3; TRBD1 aligns across 8 bases. The V gene end was trimmed by 0 bases and the J gene end by 5 bases; junction bases not matched to a gene: 8. This CDR3 has 16 residues. Germline values: CDR1 SGDLS, CDR2 YYNGEE. The CDR3 nucleotides are TGTGCCAGCAGCGTAGGGGGGCAGGGGGCAGGAGATACGCAGTATTTT. It is translated as CASSVGGQGAGDTQYF.

The J gene is TRBJ2-7, the V gene TRBV6-1; 7 bases fit TRBD1. This CDR3 contains 12 residues. Looked up from germline, CDR1 is MNHNS and CDR2 is SASEGT. With V trimmed by 8 bases and J by 3 bases, 4 bases remained unmatched. The CDR3 loop is CASEGADYEQYV. The CDR3 DNA reads as TGTGCCAGCGAGGGGGCAGACTACGAGCAGTACGTC.

The CDR3 spells CASSPRGEVYTEAFF. The CDR3, as DNA: TGTGCCAGCAGCCCACGCGGAGAGGTCTACACTGAAGCTTTCTTT. V and J are TRBV9 and TRBJ1-1; D unclear. The germline gives CDR1 SGDLS, CDR2 YYNGEE. V lost 4 bases, J lost 3 bases, and 16 bases lay in between. The CDR3 contains 15 residues.

The chain is built from TRBV28 and TRBJ1-2; 9 nucleotides match TRBD1. Germline-derived CDR1 and CDR2 are MDHEN and SYDVKM. J lost 2 bases, V lost 7 bases, and 11 bases had no gene match. This CDR3 spans 16 amino acids. CDR3 DNA: TGTGCCAGCAACCTAAAACCGGGACAGGGAAACTATGGCTACACCTTC. Encoded protein: CASNLKPGQGNYGYTF.

DNA for the CDR3: TGCGCCAGCAGCTTGGATAGACTCAGCTATGGCTACACCTTC. Translated, it gives CASSLDRLSYGYTF. The rearrangement uses TRBV5-1 and TRBJ1-2; D uncertain. The V end lost 0 bases, the J end lost 4 bases, and 10 bases lay between the germline ends. Per the germline V gene, CDR1 is SGHRS and CDR2 is YFSETQ. The CDR3 extends over 14 amino acids. The full variable domain, with the rest looked up from reference TRBV5-1 and TRBJ1-2, is KAGVTQTPRYLIKTRGQQVTLSCSPISGHRSVSWYQQTPGQGLQFLFEYFSETQRNKGNFPGRFSGRQFSNSRSEMNVSTLELGDSALYLCASSLDRLSYGYTFGSGTRLTVV.

The chain recombines TRBV7-2 with TRBJ1-1, with TRBD1 matching 7 bases. Germline V gene lookup returns CDR1 SGHTA and CDR2 FQGNSA. After removal of 3 bases from V and 4 bases from J, the junction contained 11 bases not matched to a gene. The CDR3 loop spans 16 amino acids. The CDR3 is CASSLVTGLVATEAFF. The CDR3 region has the DNA TGTGCCAGCAGCTTGGTGACAGGGCTGGTGGCCACTGAAGCTTTCTTT.

As DNA, the CDR3 is TGTGCCAGCAGTGTAGCGGGATGGGGAGATACGCAGTATTTT. Its translation: CASSVAGWGDTQYF. This sequence joins TRBV27 and TRBJ2-3; TRBD2 matches 8 bases. The CDR3 extends over 14 amino acids. The J segment lost 5 bases and the V segment lost 5 bases, leaving 6 bases of the junction unmatched. Germline V gene lookup returns CDR1 MNHEY and CDR2 SMNVEV (reference sequence).

The chain couples TRBV4-1 to TRBJ1-1; maybe TRBD1 (5 bases). From germline, CDR1 is MGHRA and CDR2 YSYEKL. V shed 2 bases and J shed 7 bases, with 11 bases lying between them. CDR3 length: 13 amino acids. The CDR3 reads CASSQTGPLEAFF. DNA for the CDR3: TGCGCCAGCAGCCAAACAGGTCCTCTTGAAGCTTTCTTT.

The chain uses TRBV7-2 and TRBJ2-7; D uncertain. The CDR3 loop spans 14 amino acids. V was trimmed by 4 bases and J by 0 bases, leaving 10 bases between them. Germline V gives CDR1 SGHTA, CDR2 FQGNSA. CDR3 amino acids: CASSSSGSSYEQYV. The CDR3 nucleotides are TGTGCCAGCAGCTCGTCCGGTAGCTCCTACGAGCAGTACGTC.

J is TRBJ2-3 and V is TRBV30; the D gene is possibly TRBD2 (6 bases). This CDR3 has 11 residues. Looked up from germline, CDR1 is GTSNPN and CDR2 is SVGIG (reference sequence). Trimming took off 7 bases at V and 8 bases at J, with 13 bases between the two ends. CDR3 residues: CASQIGGTQYF. CDR3 bases: TGTGCCTCCCAGATCGGGGGTACGCAGTATTTT.

This chain joins TRBV14 and TRBJ2-3; D possibly corresponds to TRBD2 (5 bases). This CDR3 has 15 amino acids. The germline V and J ends were trimmed by 1 base and 0 bases, with 8 bases remaining between them. CDR1 is SGHDN, CDR2 FVKESK, per germline. Here the CDR3 reads CASSQAGISTDTQYF. Here the CDR3 DNA reads TGTGCCAGCAGCCAAGCCGGGATTAGCACAGATACGCAGTATTTT.

The rearrangement links TRBV28 to TRBJ2-3; 7 bases align to TRBD2. In germline, CDR1 is MDHEN, CDR2 SYDVKM. This CDR3 has 15 amino acids. V was pared by 3 bases and J by 2 bases, with 5 bases of the junction left unmatched. The CDR3 sequence is CASSFLAEITDTQYF. CDR3 sequence (DNA): TGTGCCAGCAGTTTCCTAGCGGAGATCACAGATACGCAGTATTTT. Complete variable domain (other parts from reference TRBV28 and TRBJ2-3): DVKVTQSSRYLVKRTGEKVFLECVQDMDHENMFWYRQDPGLGLRLIYFSYDVKMKEKGDIPEGYSVSREKKERFSLILESASTNQTSMYLCASSFLAEITDTQYFGPGTRLTVL.

In the case of this clone: An end of the junction does not agree with germline; a read error may underlie this. The V call is TRBV6-4, the J call TRBJ1-2, with 9 bases lining up with TRBD1. Germline values: CDR1 MRHNA, CDR2 SNTAGT. This CDR3 contains 17 residues. The chain's CDR3 is CASSYSNTGGATRGYTF. Written as DNA, the CDR3 is TGTGCCAGCAGTTACTCGAACACAGGGGGCGCAACTAGGGGCTACACCTTC.

The chain uses TRBV4-3 and TRBJ1-6; possible D gene TRBD1, 6 bases. V lost 3 bases, J lost 5 bases, and 14 bases lay in between. Germline CDR1 and CDR2: LGHNA and YSLEER. This CDR3 has 16 residues. The CDR3 nucleotides read TGCGCCAGCAGCCATGGGGGCCGGGTAGATAATTCACCCCTCCACTTT. It translates to CASSHGGRVDNSPLHF.

V and J are TRBV11-2 and TRBJ2-1; D may be TRBD1 (5 bases). This CDR3 spans 12 amino acids. Germline lookup yields CDR1 SGHAT and CDR2 FQNNGV. Trimming left V 1 base short and J 10 bases short, with 8 bases between. CDR3 DNA: TGTGCCAGCAGCTTAGCTCCAGGGGAGCAGTTCTTC. Translation gives CASSLAPGEQFF.

V and J are TRBV9 and TRBJ2-2; D not resolved. Deletions cut 3 bases from V and 3 bases from J, with 18 bases between. Germline loops: CDR1 SGDLS, CDR2 YYNGEE. The CDR3 consists of 17 residues. The CDR3 loop reads CASSGRGFSWDTGELFF. CDR3 bases: TGTGCCAGCAGCGGTAGAGGATTCTCCTGGGACACCGGGGAGCTGTTTTTT.

This rearrangement joins TRBV27 to TRBJ2-3, with D maybe TRBD1 (6 bases). The CDR3 loop spans 13 amino acids. The V and J ends lost 3 bases and 7 bases respectively, with 11 bases between them. Germline V gene data show CDR1 as MNHEY and CDR2 as SMNVEV (reference sequence). The CDR3 DNA reads as TGTGCCAGCAGTTTCGGGGACAAATATACGCAGTATTTT. Its translation: CASSFGDKYTQYF.